This T cell receptor beta chain was captured by sequencing in a study of T cell responses to AZD1222 COVID-19 vaccine. Study as a whole: Second-dose groups at about 4 or about 12 weeks were pooled.

This CDR3 region has 18 residues. The V gene's germline CDR1 is SGHRS and CDR2 YFSETQ. Trimming pared 1 base from V and 0 bases from J, leaving 16 bases between. Notes on the study in general: Along spike, vaccine-associated CD4 TCRs were found throughout, with dominance at 160-218 and 743-854. Most donors were white British and more were female, and clonal diversity was possibly underestimated. Baseline antibody screening turned up just a handful of seropositive AZD1222 recipients.

Clones were read by immunoSEQ multiplex PCR, and TCRdb kept only the in-frame ones, dropping some. The sample yields about 94,000 clones, about 88% seen once. On this clone itself: Antigen specificity is unknown.

Sequencing was performed on peripheral blood, taken on day 0 of AZD1222 vaccination. The chain employs TRBV5-1 and TRBJ2-2; D is unresolved. The source is an adult in good health. CDR3 DNA: TGCGCCAGCAGCTTGCGTATGGTAGGCGGAGCGAACACCGGGGAGCTGTTTTTT. This encodes CASSLRMVGGANTGELFF.